The text below deals with one TCR beta chain. Its antigen target is currently unknown. No much larger clone is present one base from it, and per-base qualities are unavailable. This sample is drawn from a study of blood T cells in healthy people across ages (dated by TCRdb to between 2015 and 2016). Study-level background: Template switching captured roughly one uniquely barcoded TCR beta cDNA molecule per two T cells in model experiments. Age-related changes in TCR beta repertoire diversity were measured in the study by deep sequencing normalized with unique cDNA molecular identifiers. Donors were grouped into four age groups: young (average roughly 15 years), middle-aged (roughly 38), aged (over 55) and long-lived (approximately 81). To avoid experimental bias, donors of different ages were distributed randomly across sequencing lanes. The study analyzed two additional independent replicas of 1 million unique cDNA reads from the same blood draw for two donors, one aged 18 to 29 and one aged 80 or older. Overall results and qualifications from the work: Observed TCR beta diversity correlated strongly with the percentage of naive T cells measured by flow cytometry. Donor CMV infection status was unknown, potentially confounding age-related changes in expanded clonotypes. Compared with the aged group, the long-lived group had more naive CD4+ T cells, fewer expanded clones and increased TCR diversity, suggesting age selection. Observed TCR beta diversity per million T cells fell roughly linearly with age, and a significant reduction was already apparent by age approximately 41. Conclusive comparison of naive and antigen-experienced compartments was prevented by the profiling of bulk unsorted PBMCs. Total diversity estimates from one million sequenced T cells were considered lower bounds and underestimates.

Libraries were constructed by 5' RACE. Instrument on record: Illumina HiSeq 2500. The second PCR ran for roughly 7 to 12 cycles and used a J-beta primer mix along with a sample-barcoded 5' primer. Each TCR beta cDNA molecule received a unique molecular identifier from a template-switch 5' adaptor carrying 12 random nucleotides. Each sample yielded at least 2.5 million CDR3-containing paired-end reads. First-strand cDNA was synthesized from all RNA with the Mint cDNA synthesis kit, primed by a TRBC-specific oligonucleotide. Following uracil-DNA glycosylase treatment, a first 18-cycle PCR with universal primers M1SS and BC2_uni_R was performed on all cDNA. Per the authors' processing: For normalization, 1 million high-quality reads, each with a distinct molecular identifier, were randomly selected from each sample. Instead of being binned into consensus sequences, reads that shared molecular identifiers were thrown out. CDR3 identification, clonotype clustering and error correction used MiTCR with a Q25 quality threshold and the strictest error-elimination algorithm. A nonparametric unseen species model using Euler transformation provided a lower-bound estimate of total TCR beta diversity. Through fastp at Q25 and MiXCR, TCRdb rebuilt clones from the public reads, retaining in-frame beta chains. Rows with a matching CDR3 protein are joined into one entry that keeps the most common DNA and genes. TCRdb, not the original authors, processed these V and J calls. Present in this sample are more than 1 million distinct CDR3 sequences, 40% to 50% of which were seen just once. The ten top clones hold about 20% of the sample.

At the junction V is shortened by 3 bases and J by 9 bases, with 12 bases in between. CDR3 length: 13 amino acids, cysteine to phenylalanine. Only the CDR3 portion is preserved as DNA: 39 bases, with reading frame beginning at the first base. Based on the germline V gene (reference sequence), the CDR1 and CDR2 sequences are MNHEY and SMNVEV. Systemically healthy Caucasian individuals from Russia, over 30 in total and aged about 6 to 100 years, were included as donors. Each donor gave around 9.5 milliliters of peripheral blood, collected into EDTA-treated Vacutainer tubes. Ficoll-Paque density-gradient centrifugation was used to isolate PBMCs, with at least 7 million per sample. Trizol reagent was used to extract total RNA from PBMCs, with at least 6 micrograms per sample. Naive CD45RAhigh/CD27high T cell percentages were measured by flow cytometry on a PBMC aliquot from every donor.

What was sequenced was blood. The sequence derives from a woman aged 55-69 years in good health. Rearrangement joined TRBV27 to TRBJ2-1; a tentative D call is TRBD2 (6 bases match). The CDR3 region has the sequence CASSFLGLPEQFF. Read as DNA, the sequence is TGTGCCAGCAGTTTCCTGGGACTGCCTGAGCAGTTCTTC.